The 29 T cell receptor beta chains below all came from one sample that was sequenced in a study of spatial heterogeneity in lung cancer. Broader study findings: The number of expanded tumor alpha and beta chains correlated with mutation number.

These TCRs' antigens remain unknown. As to time point: sample taken at primary tumor resection. TCRdb re-derived calls from the 5' RACE reads in MiXCR, one entry per CDR3 protein. The repertoire has fewer than 9,000 distinct CDR3 sequences, approximately 17% of them found once; the top ten carry approximately 12%. Sequences were derived from lung tumor tissue, sampled at surgery. The receptors derive from a female donor with early-stage non-small cell lung cancer.

This clonotype is large within its sample. The V gene is TRBV4-1, the J gene TRBJ1-1; D is ambiguous. Germline V lookup: CDR1 MGHRA, CDR2 YSYEKL. Trimming pared 2 bases from V and 0 bases from J, leaving 4 bases between. This CDR3 is 13 amino acids long. This CDR3 reads CASSQMVNTEAFF. DNA for the CDR3: TGCGCCAGCAGCCAAATGGTGAACACTGAAGCTTTCTTT.

The table lists this clonotype with a few counts. V usage is TRBV27 and J usage is TRBJ1-6; D remains unclear. The CDR3 sequence is 13 residues long. V was trimmed by 3 bases and J by 7 bases, leaving 7 bases between them. The germline CDR1 and CDR2 sequences are MNHEY and SMNVEV (reference sequence). In DNA form, the CDR3 reads TGTGCCAGCAGTTTCCGGGAAAATTCACCCCTCCACTTT. It is translated as CASSFRENSPLHF.

This clonotype was counted a few times. This chain links TRBV10-2 with TRBJ1-2, with 7 bases fitting TRBD1. This CDR3 spans 16 amino acids. The germline V gene encodes CDR1 WSHSY and CDR2 SAAADI. V lost 2 bases and J lost 0; bases outside the gene matches: 6. CDR3 nucleotide sequence: TGCGCCAGCAGTGAGGTTGGACAGGCAGCTAACTATGGCTACACCTTC. Translating gives CASSEVGQAANYGYTF.

This clonotype was counted only a few times. The chain joins TRBV28 to TRBJ1-2; TRBD1 matches 8 bases. This CDR3 region has 14 residues. J was trimmed by 5 bases and V by 5 bases; bases with no gene match: 7. Germline V lookup: CDR1 MDHEN, CDR2 SYDVKM. The CDR3 protein is CASSAAGGLYGYTF. Here the CDR3 DNA reads TGTGCCAGCAGTGCTGCAGGGGGCTTGTATGGCTACACCTTC.

This clonotype has just one count. V and J are TRBV4-1 and TRBJ2-5; 9 bases align to TRBD2. V shed 7 bases and J 0 bases; nucleotides not matched to a gene: 9. The germline V gene has CDR1 MGHRA and CDR2 YSYEKL. CDR3 size: 16 residues. The CDR3: CASTKGSGGYQETQYF. CDR3 nucleotide sequence: TGCGCCAGCACCAAAGGGAGCGGGGGGTACCAAGAGACCCAGTACTTC.

The sample holds a few counts of this clonotype. As DNA, the CDR3 is TGCGCCAGCAGCTTGGTAGGGACGGAAAAACTGTTTTTT. Translated, it gives CASSLVGTEKLFF. The V and J genes are TRBV5-1 and TRBJ1-4; TRBD1 might be the D (5 bases). There are 13 residues in the CDR3. V lost 0 bases and J 8 bases, leaving 8 bases between the germline ends. In germline, CDR1 is SGHRS, CDR2 YFSETQ.

Only a few counts were recorded for this clonotype. This rearrangement joins TRBV4-3 to TRBJ2-7, with D hard to call. The germline V gene has CDR1 LGHNA and CDR2 YSLEER. The CDR3 sequence is 15 residues long. Trimming pared 0 bases from V and 2 bases from J, leaving 11 bases between. The CDR3 nucleotides are TGCGCCAGCAGCCAAGATCCTCAGGTGACCTACGAGCAGTACTTC. Its protein is CASSQDPQVTYEQYF.

CDR3 protein: CASSSSGGPGATDTQYF. CDR3 nucleotide sequence: TGTGCCAGCAGTAGTAGCGGGGGGCCGGGGGCCACAGATACGCAGTATTTT. The chain is built from TRBV7-2 and TRBJ2-3, with 10 nucleotides matching TRBD2. Trimming took 6 bases from V and 2 from J; bases not matched to a gene: 11. This CDR3 has 17 residues. The germline V gene encodes CDR1 SGHTA and CDR2 FQGNSA. The full variable domain, with the rest looked up from reference TRBV7-2 and TRBJ2-3, is GAGVSQSPSNKVTEKGKDVELRCDPISGHTALYWYRQSLGQGLEFLIYFQGNSAPDKSGLPSDRFSAERTGGSVSTLTIQRTQQEDSAVYLCASSSSGGPGATDTQYFGPGTRLTVL.

The chain links TRBV7-2 to TRBJ2-3; 7 bases map to TRBD2. V shed 3 bases and J 5 bases; nucleotides not matched to a gene: 5. From germline, CDR1 is SGHTA and CDR2 FQGNSA. The CDR3 is made up of 14 amino acids. The CDR3 DNA sequence: TGTGCCAGCAGCTTGGGCGGGAGTAGAGATACGCAGTATTTT. Translating gives CASSLGGSRDTQYF.

This clonotype occurred a few times. The chain carries TRBV28 and TRBJ2-7, with unresolved D. The germline V gene encodes CDR1 MDHEN and CDR2 SYDVKM. V was cut by 6 bases and J by 0 bases, with 6 bases left in between. The CDR3 is 12 amino acids. CDR3 sequence reads: CASRGDSYEQYF. In nucleotides, the CDR3 is TGTGCCAGCAGGGGCGACTCCTACGAGCAGTACTTC. Based on the CDR3 plus reference TRBV28 and TRBJ2-7, the full variable domain is DVKVTQSSRYLVKRTGEKVFLECVQDMDHENMFWYRQDPGLGLRLIYFSYDVKMKEKGDIPEGYSVSREKKERFSLILESASTNQTSMYLCASRGDSYEQYFGPGTRLTVT.

This clonotype rates as medium-sized. The chain recombines TRBV5-6 with TRBJ2-3, with TRBD1 as a possible D gene (5 bases). The CDR3 runs 13 residues. V dropped 3 bases and J dropped 7 bases, with 12 bases sitting between them. The germline V gene has CDR1 SGHDT and CDR2 YYEEEE. In DNA form, the CDR3 reads TGTGCCAGCAGCTATCAGGGCGCGCATACGCAGTATTTT. Protein product: CASSYQGAHTQYF.

This clonotype is labeled as medium-sized. The rearrangement uses TRBV6-5 and TRBJ1-1; D remains unclear. This CDR3 contains 12 residues. V shed 8 bases and J shed 1 base, with 8 bases lying between them. Germline assignment: CDR1 MNHEY and CDR2 SVGAGI. In DNA, the CDR3 is TGTGCCAGCGGGAAGGGGAACACTGAAGCTTTCTTT. Translation: CASGKGNTEAFF.

The chain employs TRBV12-3 or TRBV12-4 and TRBJ2-7, with a possible D match to TRBD1 (6 bases). The V end lost 4 bases, the J end lost 3 bases, and 16 bases lay between the germline ends. The CDR3 sequence is 15 residues long. CDR3 sequence reads: CASSSWTAVYYEQYF. The DNA for the CDR3 is TGTGCCAGCAGTTCCTGGACAGCCGTTTACTACGAGCAGTACTTC.

This clonotype was found a few times. The rearrangement links TRBV6-6 to TRBJ2-1; maybe TRBD2 (6 bases). Germline-derived CDR1 and CDR2 are MNHNY and SVGAGI (reference sequence). With 4 bases removed from V and 6 bases from J, the gap between germline ends came to 10 bases. The CDR3 runs to 13 residues. The CDR3 loop is CASSWGVPNEQFF. Here the CDR3 DNA reads TGTGCCAGCAGTTGGGGGGTGCCCAATGAGCAGTTCTTC.

This chain connects TRBV10-2 to TRBJ1-6, with D tentatively TRBD1 (6 bases). This CDR3 is 15 amino acids long. Trimming stripped 3 bases from V and 3 bases from J, with 9 bases between. Germline V gene sequence: CDR1 WSHSY, CDR2 SAAADI. CDR3 nucleotide sequence: TGCGCCAGCAGTGACAGGGGAGGCTATAATTCACCCCTCCACTTT. It is translated as CASSDRGGYNSPLHF.

The table lists this clonotype with a few counts. The chain uses TRBV10-2 and TRBJ1-2, with D possibly matching TRBD1 (6 bases). The ends were cut back, 5 bases at V and 2 bases at J, with 9 bases in the middle. Germline V gene data show CDR1 as WSHSY and CDR2 as SAAADI. The CDR3 is 13 residues long. CDR3 amino acids: CASSTTGNYGYTF. CDR3 DNA sequence: TGCGCCAGCAGTACTACAGGGAACTATGGCTACACCTTC.

This clonotype has just a few counts. The chain has TRBV18 and TRBJ2-7, with 12 bases that match TRBD1. Germline CDR1 reads KGHSH; CDR2 reads LQKENI. Trimming at V came to 5 bases and at J to 9 bases, leaving 8 bases not matched to a gene. This CDR3 is 14 amino acids long. CDR3 nucleotide sequence: TGTGCCAGCTCATCGGGACAGGGGGCGCGATGGCAGTACTTC. Translated, it gives CASSSGQGARWQYF.

The V call is TRBV27, the J call TRBJ1-1; tentative D call: TRBD1 (6 bases). Trimming took off 5 bases at V and 3 bases at J, with 16 bases between the two ends. The CDR3 has 15 residues. Germline V gene lookup returns CDR1 MNHEY and CDR2 SMNVEV (reference sequence). The CDR3 bases are TGTGCCAGCAGTCACAGGGCTGGTGGGGACACTGAAGCTTTCTTT. Its translation is CASSHRAGGDTEAFF.

By share, this clonotype ranks as medium-sized. The chain has TRBV4-3 and TRBJ1-1, with D hard to call. The germline CDR1 and CDR2 sequences are LGHNA and YSLEER. Trimming took off 5 bases at V and 0 bases at J, with 13 bases between the two ends. The CDR3 is made up of 15 amino acids. The CDR3 sequence is CASSFRAFLNTEAFF. CDR3 coding DNA: TGCGCCAGCAGCTTCCGGGCGTTCTTGAACACTGAAGCTTTCTTT.

Concerning this clonotype itself: An end of the junction differs from the germline gene, which may be a read error. This chain uses TRBV5-6 with TRBJ2-3; no clear D. The CDR3 consists of 13 residues. Germline CDR1 reads SGHDT; CDR2 reads YYEEEE. This chain's CDR3 is CASSLALGDMQYF. The DNA for the CDR3 is TGTGCCAGCAGCTTGGCCCTCGGAGATATGCAGTATTTT.

The rearrangement links TRBV5-4 to TRBJ2-7; maybe TRBD1 (5 bases). V was pared by 0 bases and J by 2 bases, with 9 bases between. Germline CDR1 reads SGHNT; CDR2 reads YYREEE (reference sequence). The CDR3 has 14 residues. CDR3 sequence (DNA): TGTGCCAGCAGCTTGGGGGGCAAAACCTACGAGCAGTACTTC. Its translation is CASSLGGKTYEQYF.

This clonotype has only a few counts. V and J are TRBV7-9 and TRBJ2-5; 8 nucleotides match TRBD1. The germline CDR1 and CDR2 sequences are SEHNR and FQNEAQ (reference sequence). The CDR3 consists of 14 residues. J was trimmed by 5 bases and V by 5 bases; bases with no gene match: 7. Here the CDR3 reads CASSTDRASETQYF. The CDR3, as DNA: TGTGCCAGCAGCACGGACAGGGCTAGTGAGACCCAGTACTTC.

This chain connects TRBV30 to TRBJ2-5; D could derive from TRBD1 or TRBD2 (6 bases each). The ends were cut back, 0 bases at V and 5 bases at J, with 16 bases in the middle. This CDR3 is 15 amino acids long. Germline CDR1 and CDR2: GTSNPN and SVGIG (reference sequence). DNA for the CDR3: TGTGCCTGGAGTGTATCTAACAGGGACTTGGAGACCCAGTACTTC. Translated, it gives CAWSVSNRDLETQYF. The full variable domain, completed using reference TRBV30 and TRBJ2-5, is SQTIHQWPATLVQPVGSPLSLECTVEGTSNPNLYWYRQAAGRGLQLLFYSVGIGQISSEVPQNLSASRPQDRQFILSSKKLLLSDSGFYLCAWSVSNRDLETQYFGPGTRLLVL.

The chain combines TRBV4-2 with TRBJ2-1; 9 bases fit TRBD2. The J segment lost 2 bases and the V segment lost 1 base, leaving 3 bases of the junction unmatched. Germline values: CDR1 LGHNA, CDR2 YNFKEQ. This CDR3 has 16 amino acids. The CDR3 region is CASSQASGGTYNEQFF. CDR3 coding DNA: TGTGCCAGCAGCCAAGCAAGCGGGGGGACCTACAATGAGCAGTTCTTC.

This clonotype is labeled medium-sized. The rearrangement links TRBV18 to TRBJ1-5; D is undetermined. The CDR3 sequence is 14 residues long. Germline V gives CDR1 KGHSH, CDR2 LQKENI. Trimming removed 2 bases at V and 1 base at J, with 6 bases between. The DNA of the CDR3 is TGTGCCAGCTCACCAAGGCAGAGCAATCAGCCCCAGCATTTT. Translation gives CASSPRQSNQPQHF.

This clonotype was counted a few times. The chain has TRBV5-1 and TRBJ2-7, with D possibly being TRBD2 (6 bases). Between the trimmed V and J ends, which lost 3 bases and 3 bases, there was a span of 13 bases. The V gene's germline CDR1 is SGHRS and CDR2 YFSETQ. The CDR3 consists of 14 residues. In DNA form, the CDR3 reads TGCGCCAGCAGCTACCGACTAGGGGACTACGAGCAGTACTTC. Translating it yields CASSYRLGDYEQYF.

V is TRBV19 and J is TRBJ1-2; D is unclear. V was shortened by 7 bases and J by 8 bases, with 11 bases between the two germline ends. The germline CDR1 and CDR2 sequences are LNHDA and SQIVND (reference sequence). CDR3 size: 11 residues. CDR3 amino acids: CASTDGRGYTF. As DNA, the CDR3 is TGTGCCAGTACGGACGGACGGGGCTACACCTTC.

The J gene is TRBJ2-1, the V gene TRBV5-1; D uncertain. Trimming removed 4 bases from V and 5 bases from J, with 16 bases in between. The germline gives CDR1 SGHRS, CDR2 YFSETQ. The CDR3 has 15 amino acids. The CDR3 DNA reads as TGCGCCAGCAGCCCTACCTCGAGGCCCAACAATGAGCAGTTCTTC. As protein: CASSPTSRPNNEQFF. The entire variable domain, with the rest obtained from reference TRBV5-1 and TRBJ2-1, is as follows: KAGVTQTPRYLIKTRGQQVTLSCSPISGHRSVSWYQQTPGQGLQFLFEYFSETQRNKGNFPGRFSGRQFSNSRSEMNVSTLELGDSALYLCASSPTSRPNNEQFFGPGTRLTVL.

This clonotype was counted between two and nine times. This chain uses TRBV3-1 with TRBJ2-7, with 8 nucleotides matching TRBD2. V was pared by 4 bases and J by 3 bases, with 8 bases of the junction left unmatched. Germline assignment: CDR1 LGHDT and CDR2 YNNKEL (reference sequence). The CDR3 runs 15 residues. The CDR3 spells CASSPTRTSYYEQYF. The CDR3 coding sequence is TGTGCCAGCAGCCCTACTAGGACTAGCTACTACGAGCAGTACTTC.